The T cell receptor (beta chain) under discussion was sequenced for a study of post-analysis software for immune sequencing data. Findings and limits, study-wide: Included in a set of about five TRBV segments more frequent in patients than controls were TRBV5-6, TRBV5-1 and TRBV20-1.

Each TCR beta cDNA library carried unique molecular identifiers. MiXCR, applied by TCRdb to the PCR reads, yields one record per CDR3 protein. Of around 500,000 distinct CDR3 sequences listed, approximately 34% were seen once; the top ten hold about 5.6%. The V gene lost 6 bases and the J gene lost 5 bases, with 20 bases spanning the gap. The germline V gene has CDR1 DFQATT and CDR2 SNEGSKA (reference sequence). The CDR3 sequence is 15 residues long. On this clonotype itself: The antigen is unknown.

The chain combines TRBV20-1 with TRBJ2-1; tentative D call: TRBD1 (5 bases). Sequences were obtained from blood. The source of this sequence is a girl aged 2-17 years with multiple sclerosis. The CDR3 here is CSAPDTGIGHNEQFF. The CDR3 nucleotides read TGCAGTGCGCCTGATACAGGTATCGGTCACAATGAGCAGTTCTTC.